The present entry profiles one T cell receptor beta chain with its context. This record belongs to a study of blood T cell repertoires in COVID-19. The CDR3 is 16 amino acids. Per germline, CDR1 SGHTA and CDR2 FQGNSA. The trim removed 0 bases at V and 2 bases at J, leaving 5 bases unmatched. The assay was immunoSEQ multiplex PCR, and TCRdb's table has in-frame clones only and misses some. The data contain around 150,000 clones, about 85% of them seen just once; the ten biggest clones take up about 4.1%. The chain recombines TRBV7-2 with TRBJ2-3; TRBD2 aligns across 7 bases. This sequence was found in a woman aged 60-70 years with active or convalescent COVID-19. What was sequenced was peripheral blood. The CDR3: CASSLAGGTNTDTQYF. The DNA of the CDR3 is TGTGCCAGCAGCTTAGCGGGGGGGACTAACACAGATACGCAGTATTTT.